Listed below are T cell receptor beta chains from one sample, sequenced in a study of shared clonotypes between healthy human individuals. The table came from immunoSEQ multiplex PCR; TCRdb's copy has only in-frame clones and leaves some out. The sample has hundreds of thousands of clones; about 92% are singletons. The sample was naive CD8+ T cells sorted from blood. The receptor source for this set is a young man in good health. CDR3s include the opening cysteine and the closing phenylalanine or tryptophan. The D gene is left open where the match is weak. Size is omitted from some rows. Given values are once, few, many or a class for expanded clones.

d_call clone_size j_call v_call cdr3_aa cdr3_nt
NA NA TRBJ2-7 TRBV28 CASRGISYEQYF TGTGCCAGCAGGGGAATCTCCTACGAGCAGTACTTC
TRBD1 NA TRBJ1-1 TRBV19 CATRQGAYTEAFF TGTGCCACCCGACAGGGAGCCTACACTGAAGCTTTCTTT
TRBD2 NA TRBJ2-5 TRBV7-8 CASSPGTSGRYQETQYF TGTGCCAGCAGCCCGGGGACTAGCGGGAGGTACCAAGAGACCCAGTACTTC
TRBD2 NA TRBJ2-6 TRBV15 CATSRGLAGDLSGANVLTF TGTGCCACCAGCAGGGGACTAGCGGGAGACCTCTCTGGGGCCAACGTCCTGACTTTC
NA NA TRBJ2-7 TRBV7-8 CASSLVTFSYEQYF TGTGCCAGCAGCTTAGTGACCTTCTCCTACGAGCAGTACTTC
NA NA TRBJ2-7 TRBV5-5 CASSGQPSGSPYEQYF TGTGCCAGCAGCGGCCAGCCTTCTGGCAGTCCCTACGAGCAGTACTTC
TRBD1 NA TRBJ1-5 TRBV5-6 CASSLGQGIGYSNQPQHF TGTGCCAGCAGCTTGGGACAGGGAATAGGGTATAGCAATCAGCCCCAGCATTTT
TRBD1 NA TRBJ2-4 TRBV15 CATSEDRFANIQYF TGTGCCACCAGCGAGGACAGGTTCGCAAACATTCAGTACTTC
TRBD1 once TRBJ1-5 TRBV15 CATSRQTGNNQPQHF TGTGCCACCAGCAGACAGACAGGGAACAATCAGCCCCAGCATTTT
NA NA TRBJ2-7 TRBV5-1 CASMRSGGTYEQYF TGCGCCAGCATGAGATCCGGCGGGACCTACGAGCAGTACTTC
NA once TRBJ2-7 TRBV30 CAWKGGYEQYF TGTGCCTGGAAGGGGGGCTACGAGCAGTACTTC
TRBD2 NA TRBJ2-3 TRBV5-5 CASSPPSAGVPDTQYF TGTGCCAGCAGTCCCCCCTCTGCGGGAGTCCCAGATACGCAGTATTTT
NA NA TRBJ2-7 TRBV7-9 CASSPPVRVGRETYEQYF TGTGCCAGCAGCCCCCCAGTTCGTGTGGGAAGGGAGACCTACGAGCAGTACTTC
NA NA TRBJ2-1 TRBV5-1 CASSLVDEQFF TGCGCCAGCAGCTTGGTCGATGAGCAGTTCTTC
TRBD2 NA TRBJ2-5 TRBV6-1 CASNKRTSGQETQYF TGTGCCAGCAACAAACGGACTAGCGGACAAGAGACCCAGTACTTC
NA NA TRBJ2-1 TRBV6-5 CASSFKGPDYNEQFF TGTGCCAGCAGTTTTAAGGGGCCCGACTACAATGAGCAGTTCTTC
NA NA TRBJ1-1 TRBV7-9 CASSIPGQGMNTEAFF TGTGCCAGCAGCATCCCAGGGCAGGGGATGAACACTGAAGCTTTCTTT
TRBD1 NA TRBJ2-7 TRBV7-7 CASSAGTGSDEQYF TGTGCCAGCAGCGCCGGGACAGGGTCCGACGAGCAGTACTTC
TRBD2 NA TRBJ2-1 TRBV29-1 CSVDGWLRTSGGRDNEQFF TGCAGCGTTGATGGGTGGTTGAGGACTAGCGGGGGGAGGGACAATGAGCAGTTCTTC
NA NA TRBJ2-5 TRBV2 CASSEGPPGQETQYF TGTGCCAGCAGTGAAGGACCCCCCGGGCAAGAGACCCAGTACTTC
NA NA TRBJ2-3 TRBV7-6 CASSAAGGGTDTQYF TGTGCCAGCAGCGCAGCAGGGGGGGGCACAGATACGCAGTATTTT
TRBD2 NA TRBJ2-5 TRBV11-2 CASSQGASGSWTQYF TGTGCCAGCAGCCAAGGCGCTAGCGGGAGTTGGACCCAGTACTTC
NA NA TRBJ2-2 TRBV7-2 CASSLMVGYTGELFF TGTGCCAGCAGCCTAATGGTGGGGTACACCGGGGAGCTGTTTTTT
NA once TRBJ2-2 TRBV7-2 CASSSPDDLVGELFF TGTGCCAGCAGCTCCCCTGACGACTTAGTCGGGGAGCTGTTTTTT
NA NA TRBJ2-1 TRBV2 CASRGVYEQFF TGTGCCAGCAGGGGGGTATACGAGCAGTTCTTC
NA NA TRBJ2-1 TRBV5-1 CASSLESHGQFF TGCGCCAGCAGCTTGGAGTCGCATGGGCAGTTCTTC
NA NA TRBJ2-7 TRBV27 CASSLEGGYEQYF TGTGCCAGCAGTTTAGAAGGAGGGTACGAGCAGTACTTC
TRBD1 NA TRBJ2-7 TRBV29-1 CSVRGQGPLEQYF TGCAGCGTAAGGGGACAGGGACCTTTAGAGCAGTACTTC
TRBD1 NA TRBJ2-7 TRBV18 CASSPPGQGTYEQYF TGTGCCAGCTCACCCCCGGGACAGGGGACCTACGAGCAGTACTTC
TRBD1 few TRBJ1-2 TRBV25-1 CASSWGTGYNYGYTF TGTGCCAGCAGTTGGGGGACAGGGTATAACTATGGCTACACCTTC
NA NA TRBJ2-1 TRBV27 CASSLNSYNEQFF TGTGCCAGCAGTTTGAACAGTTACAATGAGCAGTTCTTC
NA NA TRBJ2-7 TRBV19 CASSINSGDEQYF TGTGCCAGTAGTATAAATTCGGGTGACGAGCAGTACTTC
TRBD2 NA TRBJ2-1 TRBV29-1 CSVRGDNEQFF TGCAGCGTTCGGGGGGACAATGAGCAGTTCTTC
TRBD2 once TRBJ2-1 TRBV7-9 CASSAGRLLADNEQFF TGTGCCAGCAGCGCAGGGAGGTTGCTAGCGGACAATGAGCAGTTCTTC
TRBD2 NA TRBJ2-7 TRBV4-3 CASSQEVPTSGTLRHEQYF TGCGCCAGCAGCCAAGAAGTTCCGACTAGCGGGACGCTTCGGCACGAGCAGTACTTC
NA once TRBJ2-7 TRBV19 CASSIGDRTYEQYF TGTGCCAGTAGTATAGGAGACAGAACCTACGAGCAGTACTTC
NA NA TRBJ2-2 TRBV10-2 CASSGTVINTGELFF TGCGCCAGCAGTGGTACAGTAATTAACACCGGGGAGCTGTTTTTT
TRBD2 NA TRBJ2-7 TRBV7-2 CASSHSGGSYEQYF TGTGCCAGCAGCCACTCGGGGGGATCCTACGAGCAGTACTTC
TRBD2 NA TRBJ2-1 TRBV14 CASSRLAGLYNEQFF TGTGCCAGCAGTCGACTAGCGGGCCTATACAATGAGCAGTTCTTC
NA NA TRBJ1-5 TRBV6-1 CASSARQGNQPQHF TGTGCCAGCAGTGCCCGACAGGGCAATCAGCCCCAGCATTTT
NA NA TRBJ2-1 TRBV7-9 CASSLGGPRSYNEQFF TGTGCCAGCAGCTTAGGCGGCCCTAGGTCCTACAATGAGCAGTTCTTC
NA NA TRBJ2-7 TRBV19 CASRSGPAIYYEQYF TGTGCCAGTAGGAGCGGTCCGGCGATCTACTACGAGCAGTACTTC
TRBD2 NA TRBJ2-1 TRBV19 CASSLAGSSYNEQFF TGTGCCAGTAGTCTAGCGGGTTCCTCCTACAATGAGCAGTTCTTC
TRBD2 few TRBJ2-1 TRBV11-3 CASSLTSGRYNEQFF TGTGCCAGCAGCTTGACTAGCGGGAGGTACAATGAGCAGTTCTTC
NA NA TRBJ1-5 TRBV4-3 CASSQVEGSNQPQHF TGCGCCAGCAGCCAAGTTGAGGGTAGCAATCAGCCCCAGCATTTT
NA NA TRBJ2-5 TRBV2 CASSDLSQETQYF TGTGCCAGCAGTGACCTATCACAAGAGACCCAGTACTTC
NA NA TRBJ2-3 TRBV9 CASSDGDFGDTDTQYF TGTGCCAGCAGTGACGGTGACTTCGGGGACACAGATACGCAGTATTTT
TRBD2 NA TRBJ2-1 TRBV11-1 CASSHASGRDSYNEQFF TGTGCCAGCAGCCACGCTAGCGGGAGGGATTCCTACAATGAGCAGTTCTTC
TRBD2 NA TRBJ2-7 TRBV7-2 CASIEGTSGRYEQYF TGTGCCAGCATCGAGGGCACTAGCGGGAGGTACGAGCAGTACTTC
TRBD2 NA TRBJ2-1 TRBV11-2 CASSLGSSGRGDEQFF TGTGCCAGCAGCTTAGGTTCTAGCGGGAGAGGGGATGAGCAGTTCTTC
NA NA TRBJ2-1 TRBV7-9 CASTRRNNEQFF TGTGCCAGCACCCGGCGGAACAATGAGCAGTTCTTC
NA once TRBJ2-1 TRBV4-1 CASSQDPGHNEQFF TGCGCCAGCAGCCAAGATCCCGGACACAATGAGCAGTTCTTC
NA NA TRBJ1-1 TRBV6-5 CASTRKGRSGTEAFF TGTGCCAGCACCCGAAAAGGGCGGTCGGGCACTGAAGCTTTCTTT
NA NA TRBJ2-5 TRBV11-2 CASSPSQETQYF TGTGCCAGCAGCCCCAGCCAAGAGACCCAGTACTTC
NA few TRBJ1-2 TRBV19 CASSPVGDYGYTF TGTGCCAGTAGTCCCGTGGGGGACTATGGCTACACCTTC
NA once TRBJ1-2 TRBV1 CTSSRLRQGAKGGYTF TGCACCAGCAGCCGATTAAGACAGGGGGCTAAAGGTGGCTACACCTTC
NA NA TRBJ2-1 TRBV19 CASTGSGQGVGEQFF TGTGCCAGTACCGGTAGCGGTCAAGGAGTCGGTGAGCAGTTCTTC
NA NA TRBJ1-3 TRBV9 CASSVQSTPGPSYSGNTIYF TGTGCCAGCAGCGTACAATCGACCCCGGGACCTTCATACTCAGGAAACACCATATATTTT